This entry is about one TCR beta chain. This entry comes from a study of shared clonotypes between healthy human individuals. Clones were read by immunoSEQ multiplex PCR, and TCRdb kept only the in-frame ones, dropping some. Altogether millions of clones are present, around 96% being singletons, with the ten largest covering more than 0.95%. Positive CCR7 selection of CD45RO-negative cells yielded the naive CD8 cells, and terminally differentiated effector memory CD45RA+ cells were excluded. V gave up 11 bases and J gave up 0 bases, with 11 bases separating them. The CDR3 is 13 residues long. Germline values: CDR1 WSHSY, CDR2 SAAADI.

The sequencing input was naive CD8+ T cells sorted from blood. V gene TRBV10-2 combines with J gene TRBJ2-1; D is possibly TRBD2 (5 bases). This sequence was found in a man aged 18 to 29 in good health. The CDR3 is CAQAESSYNEQFF. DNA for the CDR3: TGCGCCCAAGCGGAGAGCTCCTACAATGAGCAGTTCTTC.